The sequence of this T cell receptor (beta chain) was determined in a study of blood T cell repertoires in COVID-19. Overall study context: Sites in the United States, Italy and Spain provided acute and convalescent COVID-19 samples.

With 6 bases removed from V and 8 bases from J, the gap between germline ends came to 19 bases. Germline values: CDR1 SNHLY, CDR2 FYNNEI. This CDR3 region has 15 residues. The method was immunoSEQ multiplex PCR; TCRdb's version includes in-frame clones alone and lacks a portion of them. The sample lists tens of thousands of clones; around nine tenths were seen once. The sequencing input was peripheral blood. The rearrangement uses TRBV2 and TRBJ1-4, with D possibly being TRBD1 (5 bases). The receptor comes from a man in his forties with acute or convalescent COVID-19. CDR3 in DNA: TGTGCCAGCAGATCCTACGGACAATCGAGCGAAAAACTGTTTTTT. Residues: CASRSYGQSSEKLFF.